The clone carrying this TCR beta chain was seen at least ten times. Its target is not known. Individual cDNA molecules received unique molecular identifiers during library preparation. TCRdb redid the calling of the 5' RACE reads with MiXCR, one entry per CDR3 protein. The sample contains 80,000 to 95,000 distinct CDR3 sequences, roughly 14% of which appear only once. The data belong to a study of early T cells in non-severe SARS-CoV-2 infection. Study summary: The sequenced material was bulk RNA from unsorted whole blood, and its chains were unpaired.

CDR1 SGHKS and CDR2 YYEKEE come from the germline V gene (reference sequence). The CDR3 has 16 residues. After removal of 4 bases from V and 8 bases from J, the junction contained 13 bases not matched to a gene. Findings and caveats of the study: Lookups in VDJdb leaned toward anti-spike CD8 responses and missed private and CD4 specificities.

This chain links TRBV5-5 with TRBJ2-1; 9 bases agree with TRBD1. This receptor was taken from an adult who was a healthcare worker with PCR-confirmed SARS-CoV-2 infection or an uninfected control (not recorded which). Specimen: whole blood. CDR3 loop: CASSPRTGDRVDEQFF. The CDR3 DNA reads as TGTGCCAGCAGCCCCCGGACAGGGGATAGGGTTGATGAGCAGTTCTTC. The full variable domain, in which reference TRBV5-5 and TRBJ2-1 provide the parts outside the CDR3, is DAGVTQSPTHLIKTRGQQVTLRCSPISGHKSVSWYQQVLGQGPQFIFQYYEKEERGRGNFPDRFSARQFPNYSSELNVNALLLGDSALYLCASSPRTGDRVDEQFFGPGTRLTVL.